The TCR beta chain under discussion was sequenced for a study of T cell responses to AZD1222 COVID-19 vaccine. Here immunoSEQ multiplex PCR was the method, and the copy in TCRdb shows in-frame clones only, minus some. The table has around 150,000 clones, about 93% seen once. Remarks on this clone: What it binds is unknown.

Study results and limitations: Clonal diversity may have been underestimated, and the donors were mostly white British, with more females than males. Dominant at 160-218 and 743-854, vaccine-associated CD4 TCRs also spanned spike.

The CDR3 totals 12 residues. Germline CDR1 is SQVTM and CDR2 is ANQGSEA. Trimming took 3 bases from V and 0 from J, leaving 6 bases between them. Source: peripheral blood, taken on day 0 of AZD1222 vaccination. V gene TRBV29-1 combines with J gene TRBJ2-7; no firm D call. The TCR comes from an adult in good health. The CDR3 protein is CSVENNSYEQYF. CDR3 nucleotide sequence: TGCAGCGTTGAGAACAACTCCTACGAGCAGTACTTC.